The clone carrying this T cell receptor beta chain was seen only a few times. The sample belongs to a study of blood T cell repertoires in COVID-19. Here immunoSEQ multiplex PCR was the method, and the copy in TCRdb shows in-frame clones only, minus some. The sample contains approximately 81,000 clones, approximately 82% of which appear only once. The CDR3 runs 15 residues. V lost 3 bases and J lost 5; bases outside the gene matches: 7. CDR1 is KGHSH, CDR2 LQKENI, per germline. The chain combines TRBV18 with TRBJ2-7; TRBD1 matches at 10 bases. Sequences were obtained from peripheral blood. The TCR sequence derives from a human donor in a cohort sampled during active COVID-19. CDR3 coding DNA: TGTGCCAGCTCACCGACGACAGGGGGCTTAGACGAGCAGTACTTC. This sequence encodes CASSPTTGGLDEQYF.